This passage covers 5 T cell receptor beta chains from one sample sequenced in a study of blood T cell repertoires in COVID-19. Clones were read by immunoSEQ multiplex PCR, and TCRdb kept only the in-frame ones, dropping some. The sample shows about 100,000 clones, over 75% of them seen only once. Sequencing used peripheral blood. The receptor source for this set is a human donor in a cohort sampled during active COVID-19.

The chain links TRBV4-1 to TRBJ2-3; 11 bases map to TRBD2. The length of the CDR3 is 18 residues. The V gene's germline CDR1 is MGHRA and CDR2 YSYEKL. The V segment lost 2 bases and the J segment 2 bases; nucleotides outside the gene matches: 9. The CDR3 region has the DNA TGCGCCAGCAGCCAAACCTCCGGGACTAGCGGCATCACAGATACGCAGTATTTT. It translates to CASSQTSGTSGITDTQYF.

The chain uses TRBV5-4 and TRBJ1-2, with 8 bases fitting TRBD1. CDR1 SGHNT and CDR2 YYREEE come from the germline V gene (reference sequence). Unmatched junction bases numbered 13, after V lost 0 bases and J lost 3 bases. This CDR3 is built from 18 residues. The CDR3 nucleotides read TGTGCCAGCAGCTTGGGGGGTCCGGGACAGGCCATTTACTATGGCTACACCTTC. It encodes CASSLGGPGQAIYYGYTF.

V gene TRBV10-3 combines with J gene TRBJ1-3, with D possibly TRBD1 on 5 matching bases. The germline V gene encodes CDR1 ENHRY and CDR2 SYGVKD. Trimming cost V 3 bases and J 0 bases, with 12 bases left between them. There are 16 residues in the CDR3. The CDR3 sequence: CAISEVQGSSGNTIYF. CDR3 DNA: TGTGCCATCAGTGAAGTTCAGGGAAGCTCTGGAAACACCATATATTTT.

This CDR3 reads CASSPRQGVRTEAFF. The CDR3 DNA reads as TGTGCCAGTAGTCCGCGACAGGGTGTAAGGACTGAAGCTTTCTTT. The V call is TRBV19, the J call TRBJ1-1; 7 bases are a match to TRBD1. This CDR3 has 15 residues. Germline loops: CDR1 LNHDA, CDR2 SQIVND (reference sequence). The V segment lost 5 bases and the J segment 5 bases; nucleotides outside the gene matches: 11.

This clone was seen a single time. V and J are TRBV12-5 and TRBJ1-4; 7 bases match TRBD1. Germline V gene lookup returns CDR1 LGHNT and CDR2 FRNRAP. J gave up 5 bases and V 3 bases, and 15 bases lay outside the gene matches. This CDR3 spans 18 amino acids. The CDR3 DNA follows: TGTGCTAGTGGTTTCCGGCTTGACGGGACAGTTCTCAATGAAAAACTGTTTTTT. Translation: CASGFRLDGTVLNEKLFF.